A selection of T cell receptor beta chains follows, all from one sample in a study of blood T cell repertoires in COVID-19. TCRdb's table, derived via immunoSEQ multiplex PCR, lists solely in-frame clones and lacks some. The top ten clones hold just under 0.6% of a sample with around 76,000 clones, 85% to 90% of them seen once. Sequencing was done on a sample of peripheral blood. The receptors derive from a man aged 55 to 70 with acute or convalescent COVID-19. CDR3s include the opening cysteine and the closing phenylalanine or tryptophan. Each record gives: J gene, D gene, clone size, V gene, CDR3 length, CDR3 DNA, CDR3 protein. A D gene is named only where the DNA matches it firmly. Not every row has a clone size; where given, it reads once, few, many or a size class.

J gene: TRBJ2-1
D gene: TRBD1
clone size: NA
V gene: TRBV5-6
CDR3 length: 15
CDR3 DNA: TGTGCCAGCAGCTCACCGGGACAGGGCTACAATGAGCAGTTCTTC
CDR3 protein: CASSSPGQGYNEQFF

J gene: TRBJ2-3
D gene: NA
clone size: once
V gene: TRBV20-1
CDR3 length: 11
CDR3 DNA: TGCAGTGCTAGTAGACTAGAATCGGTGTATTTT
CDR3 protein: CSASRLESVYF

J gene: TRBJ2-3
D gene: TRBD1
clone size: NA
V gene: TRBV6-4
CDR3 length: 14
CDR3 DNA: TGTGCCAGCAGTTGGGGACAGGGGACAGATACGCAGTATTTT
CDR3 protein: CASSWGQGTDTQYF

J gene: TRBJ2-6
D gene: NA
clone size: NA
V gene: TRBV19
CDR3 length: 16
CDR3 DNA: TGTGCCAGTAGCCGTTGGCATGCATCTGGGGCCAACGTCCTGACTTTC
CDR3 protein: CASSRWHASGANVLTF

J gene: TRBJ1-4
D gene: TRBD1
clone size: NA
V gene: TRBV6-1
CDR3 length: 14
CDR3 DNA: TGTGCCAGCAGTGAAGGACAGGGGGCTAGAAAACTGTTTTTT
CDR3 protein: CASSEGQGARKLFF

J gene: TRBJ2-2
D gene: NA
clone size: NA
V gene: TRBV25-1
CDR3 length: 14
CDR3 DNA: TGTGCCAGCAGTGAATATAGGAACACCGGGGAGCTGTTTTTT
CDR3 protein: CASSEYRNTGELFF

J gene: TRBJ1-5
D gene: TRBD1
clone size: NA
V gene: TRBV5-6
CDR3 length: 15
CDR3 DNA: TGTGCCAGCAGCCAGTCCGGGACAGGGCATCAGCCCCAGCATTTT
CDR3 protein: CASSQSGTGHQPQHF

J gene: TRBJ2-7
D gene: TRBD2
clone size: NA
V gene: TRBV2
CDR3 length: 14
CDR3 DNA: TGTGCCAGCAGTGACCCGGGGGGGTCCTACGAGCAGTACTTC
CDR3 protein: CASSDPGGSYEQYF

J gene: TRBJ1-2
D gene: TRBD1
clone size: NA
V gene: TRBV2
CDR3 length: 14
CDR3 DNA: TGTGCCAGCAGTCCGACAGGGGGCGGCTATGGCTACACCTTC
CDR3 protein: CASSPTGGGYGYTF

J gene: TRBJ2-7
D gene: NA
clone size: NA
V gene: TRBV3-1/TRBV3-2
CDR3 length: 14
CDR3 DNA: TGTGCCAGCAGCCTGGGACTTTATTCCTACGAGCAGTACTTC
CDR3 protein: CASSLGLYSYEQYF

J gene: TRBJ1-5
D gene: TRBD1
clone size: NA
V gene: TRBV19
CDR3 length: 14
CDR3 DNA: TGTGCCAGTAGTACGACAGGGGGAAATCAGCCCCAGCATTTT
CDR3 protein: CASSTTGGNQPQHF

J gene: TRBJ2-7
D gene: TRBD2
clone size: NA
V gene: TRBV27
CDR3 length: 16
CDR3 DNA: TGTGCCAGCAGTTTACTAGCGGGAGTATCGTATACCGAGCAGTACTTC
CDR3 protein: CASSLLAGVSYTEQYF

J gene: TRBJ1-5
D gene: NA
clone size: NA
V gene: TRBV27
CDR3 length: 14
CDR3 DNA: TGTGCCAGCAGTTTATCCAGGAGCAATCAGCCCCAGCATTTT
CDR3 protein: CASSLSRSNQPQHF

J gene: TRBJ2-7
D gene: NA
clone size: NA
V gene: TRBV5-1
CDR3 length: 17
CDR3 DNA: TGCGCCAGCAGCTTGGCCCCCCACCAGGGCGGATCCTACGAGCAGTACTTC
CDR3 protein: CASSLAPHQGGSYEQYF

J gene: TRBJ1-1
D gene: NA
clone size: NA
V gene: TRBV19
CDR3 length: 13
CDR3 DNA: TGTGCCAGTAGCCTGGGACAGAACACTGAAGCTTTCTTT
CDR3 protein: CASSLGQNTEAFF

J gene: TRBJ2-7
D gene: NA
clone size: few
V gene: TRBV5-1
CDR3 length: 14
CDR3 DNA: TGCGCCAGCAGCTTGGTGGGGGGAGACTACGAGCAGTACTTC
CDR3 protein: CASSLVGGDYEQYF

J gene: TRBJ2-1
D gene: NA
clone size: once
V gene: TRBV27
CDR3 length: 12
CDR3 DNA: TGTGCCAGCAGCAATAGCTTCGATGAGCAGTTCTTC
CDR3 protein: CASSNSFDEQFF

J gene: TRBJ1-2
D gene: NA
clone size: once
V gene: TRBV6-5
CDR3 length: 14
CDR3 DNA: TGTGCCAGCAGTTTGGCAGGGGTAGACTATGGCTACACCTTC
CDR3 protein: CASSLAGVDYGYTF

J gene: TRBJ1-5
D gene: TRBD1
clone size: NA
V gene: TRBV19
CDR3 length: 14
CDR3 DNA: TGTGCCAGTAGCACGACAGGGGTGAATCAGCCCCAGCATTTT
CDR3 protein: CASSTTGVNQPQHF

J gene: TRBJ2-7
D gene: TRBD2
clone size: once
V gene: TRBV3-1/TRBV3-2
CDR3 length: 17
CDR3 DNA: TGTGCCAGCAGCCAACCGACTAGCGGGGGGTTCGCTTACGAGCAGTACTTC
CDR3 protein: CASSQPTSGGFAYEQYF

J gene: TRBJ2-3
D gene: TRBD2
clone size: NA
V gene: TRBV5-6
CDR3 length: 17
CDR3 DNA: TGTGCCAGCAGCTTGACTAGCGGGGGAAGTAGCACAGATACGCAGTATTTT
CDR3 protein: CASSLTSGGSSTDTQYF

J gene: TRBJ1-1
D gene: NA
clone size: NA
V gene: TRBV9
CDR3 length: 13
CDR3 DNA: TGTGCCAGCAGCGTAGAGGGGGTTACTGAAGCTTTCTTT
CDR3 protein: CASSVEGVTEAFF

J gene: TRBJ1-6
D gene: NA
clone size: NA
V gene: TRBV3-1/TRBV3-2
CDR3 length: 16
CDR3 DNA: TGTGCCAGCAGCCAAGGGTTGGTCAGGGATGGATCACCCCTCCACTTT
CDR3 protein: CASSQGLVRDGSPLHF

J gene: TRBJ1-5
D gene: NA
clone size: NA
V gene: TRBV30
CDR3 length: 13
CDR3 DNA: TGTGCCTGTCGTGGGAGGGAGGATCAGCCCCAGCATTTT
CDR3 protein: CACRGREDQPQHF

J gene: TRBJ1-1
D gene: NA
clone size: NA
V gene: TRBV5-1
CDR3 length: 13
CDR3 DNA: TGCGCCAGCAGACCGACAGTGAACACTGAAGCTTTCTTT
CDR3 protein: CASRPTVNTEAFF

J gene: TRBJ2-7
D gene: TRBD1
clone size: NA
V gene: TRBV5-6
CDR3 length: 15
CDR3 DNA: TGTGCCAGCAGCCCATGGGACAGTATCTCCTACGAGCAGTACTTC
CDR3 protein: CASSPWDSISYEQYF

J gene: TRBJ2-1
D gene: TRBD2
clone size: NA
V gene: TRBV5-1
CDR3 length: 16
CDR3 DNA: TGCGCCAGCATCCCAGGGTATAGCGGGAACTACAATGAGCAGTTCTTC
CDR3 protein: CASIPGYSGNYNEQFF

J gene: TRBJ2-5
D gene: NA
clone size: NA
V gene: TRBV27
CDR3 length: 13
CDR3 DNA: TGTGCCAGCAGCTCGACAGTCCAAGAGACCCAGTACTTC
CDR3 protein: CASSSTVQETQYF

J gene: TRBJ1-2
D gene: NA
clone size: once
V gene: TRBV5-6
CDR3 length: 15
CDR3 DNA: TGTGCCAGCAGCTTCCCAGACAGGCCTAACTATGGCTACACCTTC
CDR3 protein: CASSFPDRPNYGYTF

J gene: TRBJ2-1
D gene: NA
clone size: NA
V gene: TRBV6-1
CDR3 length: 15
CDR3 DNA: TGTGCCAGCAGTGAGCTAGTGAGCGGTTACAATGAGCAGTTCTTC
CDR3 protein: CASSELVSGYNEQFF

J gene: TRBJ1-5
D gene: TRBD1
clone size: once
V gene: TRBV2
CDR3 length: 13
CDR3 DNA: TGTGCCAGCAGGGGACAGAGCAATCAGCCCCAGCATTTT
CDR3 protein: CASRGQSNQPQHF

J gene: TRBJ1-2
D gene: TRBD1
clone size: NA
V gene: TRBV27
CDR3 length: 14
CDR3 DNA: TGTGCCAGCAGTTACACGCAGGGGGCGTATGGCTACACCTTC
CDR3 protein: CASSYTQGAYGYTF

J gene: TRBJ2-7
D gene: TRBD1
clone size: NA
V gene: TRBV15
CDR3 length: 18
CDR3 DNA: TGTGCCACCAGCAGAAACCTCAGGGGACAGGGAAGGTCCTACGAGCAGTACTTC
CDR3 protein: CATSRNLRGQGRSYEQYF

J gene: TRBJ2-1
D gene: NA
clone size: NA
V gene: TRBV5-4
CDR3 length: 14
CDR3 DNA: TGTGCCAGCAGCTCCACTAGAGTGGGCAATGAGCAGTTCTTC
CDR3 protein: CASSSTRVGNEQFF

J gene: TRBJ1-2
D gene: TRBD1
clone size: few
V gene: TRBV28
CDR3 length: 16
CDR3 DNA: TGTGCCAGCAGTTTCCCCGCCTGGACAGGGAACTATGGCTACACCTTC
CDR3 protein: CASSFPAWTGNYGYTF

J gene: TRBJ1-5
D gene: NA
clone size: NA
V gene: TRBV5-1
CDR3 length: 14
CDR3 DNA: TGCGCCAGCAGCTTGGCCGGGGAGAATCAGCCCCAGCATTTT
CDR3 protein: CASSLAGENQPQHF

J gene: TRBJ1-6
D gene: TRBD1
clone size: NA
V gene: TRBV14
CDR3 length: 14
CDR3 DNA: TGTGCCAGCAGCCCCTCGCGCAGGGGGTCACCCCTCCACTTT
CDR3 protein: CASSPSRRGSPLHF

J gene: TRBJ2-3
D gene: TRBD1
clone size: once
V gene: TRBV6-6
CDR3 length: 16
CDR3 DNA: TGTGCCAGCAGTCCAGGACAGGGGGGTGTCACAGATACGCAGTATTTT
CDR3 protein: CASSPGQGGVTDTQYF

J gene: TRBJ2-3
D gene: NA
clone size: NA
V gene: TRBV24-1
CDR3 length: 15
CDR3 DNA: TGTGCCACCAGTGATTTTCAGCAGGGCACAGATACGCAGTATTTT
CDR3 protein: CATSDFQQGTDTQYF

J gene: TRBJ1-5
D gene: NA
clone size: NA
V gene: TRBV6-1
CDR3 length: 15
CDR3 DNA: TGTGCCAGCAGTGAAGTGGGTACAGTAGATCAGCCCCAGCATTTT
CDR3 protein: CASSEVGTVDQPQHF

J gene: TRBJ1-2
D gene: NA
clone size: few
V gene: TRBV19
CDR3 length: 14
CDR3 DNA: TGTGCCAGTAGTATTCAGGCAGGGCAGGATGGCTACACCTTC
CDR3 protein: CASSIQAGQDGYTF

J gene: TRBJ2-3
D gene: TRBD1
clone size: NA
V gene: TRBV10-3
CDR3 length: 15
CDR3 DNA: TGTGCCATCCGAGAAAGGGGACAGGCTTCAGATACGCAGTATTTT
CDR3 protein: CAIRERGQASDTQYF

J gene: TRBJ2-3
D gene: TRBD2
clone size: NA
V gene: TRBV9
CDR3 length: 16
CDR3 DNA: TGTGCCAGCAGCGTAGTGGCTAGCGGGAGGATAGATACGCAGTATTTT
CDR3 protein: CASSVVASGRIDTQYF

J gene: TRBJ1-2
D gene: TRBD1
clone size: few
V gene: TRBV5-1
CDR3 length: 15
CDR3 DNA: TGCGCCAGCAGCCAGAGCCGGGACAGGGACTATGGCTACACCTTC
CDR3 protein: CASSQSRDRDYGYTF

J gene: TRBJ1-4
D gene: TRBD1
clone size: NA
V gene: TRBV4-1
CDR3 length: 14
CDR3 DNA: TGCGCCAGCAGTTACCAGGGGGTTAATGAAAAACTGTTTTTT
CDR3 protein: CASSYQGVNEKLFF

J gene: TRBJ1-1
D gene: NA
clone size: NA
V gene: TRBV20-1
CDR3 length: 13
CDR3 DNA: TGCAGTGCTAGTCAAAGAAGGAGCACTGAAGCTTTCTTT
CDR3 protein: CSASQRRSTEAFF

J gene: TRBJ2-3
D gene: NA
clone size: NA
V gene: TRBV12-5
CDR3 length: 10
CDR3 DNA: TGTGCTAGTGGTTTGCAAACGCAGTATTTT
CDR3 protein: CASGLQTQYF

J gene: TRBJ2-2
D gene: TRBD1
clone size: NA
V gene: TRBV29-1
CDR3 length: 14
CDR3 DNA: TGCAGCGTCCCCAGGGGGAGCAACACCGGGGAGCTGTTTTTT
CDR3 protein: CSVPRGSNTGELFF

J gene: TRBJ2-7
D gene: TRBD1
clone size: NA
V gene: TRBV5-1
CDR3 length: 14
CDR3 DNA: TGCGCCAGCAGCTTAGACAGGGCGGCTCGGGAGCAGTACTTC
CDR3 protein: CASSLDRAAREQYF

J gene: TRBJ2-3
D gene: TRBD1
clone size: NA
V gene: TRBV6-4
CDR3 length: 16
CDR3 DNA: TGTGCCAGCAGTCTTACCGGGACAGGGACGACAGATACGCAGTATTTT
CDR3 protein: CASSLTGTGTTDTQYF

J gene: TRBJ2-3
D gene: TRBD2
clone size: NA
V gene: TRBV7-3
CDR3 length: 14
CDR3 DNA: TGTGCCAGCAGCCTACGGACTAGCGGAGATACGCAGTATTTT
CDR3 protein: CASSLRTSGDTQYF

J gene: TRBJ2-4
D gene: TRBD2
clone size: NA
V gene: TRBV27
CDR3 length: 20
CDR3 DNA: TGTGCCAGCAGTAAACTTACACAAACTGGACTAGCGGGATCCAAAAACATTCAGTACTTC
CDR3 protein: CASSKLTQTGLAGSKNIQYF

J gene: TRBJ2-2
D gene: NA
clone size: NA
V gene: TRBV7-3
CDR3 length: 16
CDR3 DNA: TGTGCCAGCAGCCCTCGAGGGCCTCTTCGCACCGGGGAGCTGTTTTTT
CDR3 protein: CASSPRGPLRTGELFF

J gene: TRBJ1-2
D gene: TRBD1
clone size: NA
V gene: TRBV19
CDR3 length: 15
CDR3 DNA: TGTGCCAGTAGTGAGCAGGGGGCGTCTGGGTATGGCTACACCTTC
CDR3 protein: CASSEQGASGYGYTF

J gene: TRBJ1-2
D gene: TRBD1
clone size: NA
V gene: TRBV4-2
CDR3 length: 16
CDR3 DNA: TGTGCCAGCAGCCAGGAACCAGGGGGCGCCGGCTATGGCTACACCTTC
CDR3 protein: CASSQEPGGAGYGYTF

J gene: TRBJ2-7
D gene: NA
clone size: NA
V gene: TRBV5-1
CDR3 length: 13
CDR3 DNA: TGCGCCAGCAGCTTGAAGGGAGTCTACGAGCAGTACTTC
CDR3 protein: CASSLKGVYEQYF

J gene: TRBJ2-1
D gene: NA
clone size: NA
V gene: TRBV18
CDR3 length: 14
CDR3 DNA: TGTGCCAGCTCACCCGCGGGACAGCACAATGAGCAGTTCTTC
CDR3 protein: CASSPAGQHNEQFF

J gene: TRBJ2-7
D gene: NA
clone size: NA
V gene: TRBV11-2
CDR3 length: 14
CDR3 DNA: TGTGCCAGCAGCTTAGATCAGCGGTCCTACGAGCAGTACTTC
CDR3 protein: CASSLDQRSYEQYF

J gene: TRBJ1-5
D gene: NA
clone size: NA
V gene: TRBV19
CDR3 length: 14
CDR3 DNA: TGTGCCAGTAGTACCAATAAGGCCCCGGGGCCCCAGCATTTT
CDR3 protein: CASSTNKAPGPQHF